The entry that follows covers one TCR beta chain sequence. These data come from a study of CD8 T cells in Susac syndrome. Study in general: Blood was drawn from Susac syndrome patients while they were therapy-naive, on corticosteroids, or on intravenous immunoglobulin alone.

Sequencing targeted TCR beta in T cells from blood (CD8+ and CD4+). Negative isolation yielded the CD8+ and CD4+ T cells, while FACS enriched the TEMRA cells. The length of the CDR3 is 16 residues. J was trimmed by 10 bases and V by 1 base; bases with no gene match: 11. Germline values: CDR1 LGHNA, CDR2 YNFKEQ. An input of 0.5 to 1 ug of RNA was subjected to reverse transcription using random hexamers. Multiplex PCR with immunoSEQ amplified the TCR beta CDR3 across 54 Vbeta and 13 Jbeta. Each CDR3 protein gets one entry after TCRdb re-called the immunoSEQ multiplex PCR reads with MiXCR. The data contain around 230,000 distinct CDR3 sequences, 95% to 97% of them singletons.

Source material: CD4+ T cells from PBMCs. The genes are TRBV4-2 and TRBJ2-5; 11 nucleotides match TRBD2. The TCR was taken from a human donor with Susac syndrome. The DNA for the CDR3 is TGTGCCAGCAGCCAAGCGGGGGGACTAGCGGCATTCGGCCAGTACTTC. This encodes CASSQAGGLAAFGQYF.